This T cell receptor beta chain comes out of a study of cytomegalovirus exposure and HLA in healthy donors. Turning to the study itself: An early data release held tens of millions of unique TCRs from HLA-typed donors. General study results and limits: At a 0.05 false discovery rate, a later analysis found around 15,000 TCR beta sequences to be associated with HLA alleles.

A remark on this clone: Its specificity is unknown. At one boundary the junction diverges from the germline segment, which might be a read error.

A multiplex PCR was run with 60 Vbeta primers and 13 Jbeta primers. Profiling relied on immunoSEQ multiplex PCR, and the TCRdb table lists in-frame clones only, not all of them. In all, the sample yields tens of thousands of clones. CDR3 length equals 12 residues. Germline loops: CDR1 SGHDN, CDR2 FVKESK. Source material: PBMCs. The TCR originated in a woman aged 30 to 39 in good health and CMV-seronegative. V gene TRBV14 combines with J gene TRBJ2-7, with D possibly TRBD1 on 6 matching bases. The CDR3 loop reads CASSQTARGLDF. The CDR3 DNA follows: TGTGCCAGCAGCCAAACCGCCAGGGGCTTGGACTTC.